This TCR beta chain was found in a study of blood T cell repertoires in COVID-19. Study-level background: Specimens from acute and convalescent COVID-19 originated in the United States, Italy and Spain. T cells, B-cell-depleted T cells, or PBMCs provided the cDNA or gDNA that served as material.

The CDR3 covers 14 residues. V gave up 1 base and J gave up 2 bases; unmatched junction bases: 2. Germline V CDR1 and CDR2: LGHDT, YNNKEL (reference sequence). How the authors handled the data: Amplified reference gene primers provided the basis for estimating nucleated cell counts. TCRdb's copy holds only in-frame clones and misses some; the assay was immunoSEQ multiplex PCR. That table gives V, J and clone size, and the DNA gave D and trimming. In the table there are 250,000 to 350,000 clones, 70% to 90% of which are singletons. The rearrangement uses TRBV3-1 (or the pseudogene TRBV3-2) and TRBJ2-7; 7 nucleotides agree with TRBD1. The receptor's source is a man between 18 and 35 years old with active or convalescent COVID-19. Sample: peripheral blood. CDR3 sequence reads: CASSQVQGAYEQYF. CDR3 DNA: TGTGCCAGCAGCCAAGTTCAGGGGGCCTACGAGCAGTACTTC.